A selection of T cell receptor beta chains follows, all from one sample in a study of T-cell memory formation after mild COVID-19. Using its own MiXCR run on the 5' RACE reads, TCRdb lists one record per CDR3 protein. The table includes over 500,000 distinct CDR3 sequences, around 16% detected once. Input material: PBMCs or a T cell subset sorted from them (not recorded which). The source of these receptors is an adult woman who had mild COVID-19 (a few samples of this study predate the infection). Cell type and time point are not known. The CDR3 runs from the conserved cysteine through the conserved F or W. A D gene is named only where the DNA matches it firmly. For some rows the clone size is stated as once, few or many, or as a class when expanded; others skip it.

D: .
size: few
V: TRBV19
J: TRBJ2-5
DNA: TGTGCCAGTAGTACAGGGGCGCGAGTGGAGACCCAGTACTTC
CDR3: CASSTGARVETQYF

D: .
size: few
V: TRBV9
J: TRBJ1-2
DNA: TGTGCCAGCGACTCCGGATCCCTCTATGGCTACACCTTC
CDR3: CASDSGSLYGYTF

D: .
size: .
V: TRBV24-1
J: TRBJ1-2
DNA: TGTGCCACCAGTGATTTGGGCAGCAGCTATGGCTACACCTTC
CDR3: CATSDLGSSYGYTF

D: .
size: few
V: TRBV5-1
J: TRBJ1-1
DNA: TGCGCCAGCAGCTTAAGCCCAGGACGGTTGAACACTGAAGCTTTCTTT
CDR3: CASSLSPGRLNTEAFF

D: TRBD1
size: few
V: TRBV7-3
J: TRBJ1-1
DNA: TGTGCCAGCAGCGTCGACAGGGGGCACACTGAAGCTTTCTTT
CDR3: CASSVDRGHTEAFF

D: TRBD2
size: .
V: TRBV4-2
J: TRBJ2-3
DNA: TGTGCCAGCAGCCAAGTGTGGGGACTAGCAACCGATACGCAGTATTTT
CDR3: CASSQVWGLATDTQYF

D: TRBD1
size: once
V: TRBV5-1
J: TRBJ2-2
DNA: TGCGCCAGCAGCTGGGATTGGGACAGTTCCAACACCGGGGAGCTGTTTTTT
CDR3: CASSWDWDSSNTGELFF

D: TRBD1
size: .
V: TRBV12-3/TRBV12-4
J: TRBJ2-1
DNA: TGTGCCAGCAGTTCCTACCCATTGGACCGGGACAGTATGTTCTTC
CDR3: CASSSYPLDRDSMFF

D: .
size: .
V: TRBV4-1
J: TRBJ1-1
DNA: TGCGCCAGCAGCCAAACGACAGGAGTGAACACTGAAGCTTTCTTT
CDR3: CASSQTTGVNTEAFF

D: TRBD2
size: few
V: TRBV6-2/TRBV6-3
J: TRBJ2-1
DNA: TGTGCCAGCAGTTACGTCTCCGGACTAGCCGGTTTATGGAATGAGCAGTTCTTC
CDR3: CASSYVSGLAGLWNEQFF

D: .
size: .
V: TRBV7-6
J: TRBJ2-3
DNA: TGTGCCAGCAGCTACGGGTGGGGGCGATCGGATACGCAGTATTTT
CDR3: CASSYGWGRSDTQYF

D: .
size: few
V: TRBV4-2
J: TRBJ1-1
DNA: TGTGCCAGCAGCCAGACTCTCGGACAGATGAACACTGAAGCTTTCTTT
CDR3: CASSQTLGQMNTEAFF

D: .
size: few
V: TRBV5-1
J: TRBJ2-7
DNA: TGCGCCAGCAGCTCAATGGGCGCGGCAGCTACCGAGCAGTACTTC
CDR3: CASSSMGAAATEQYF

D: .
size: .
V: TRBV9
J: TRBJ2-3
DNA: TGTGCCAGCAGCCAATTTAACCCAGATACGCAGTATTTT
CDR3: CASSQFNPDTQYF

D: .
size: .
V: TRBV7-3
J: TRBJ2-1
DNA: TGTGCCAGCAGCTTAATTCCGGGGACCTCCTACAATGAGCAGTTCTTC
CDR3: CASSLIPGTSYNEQFF

D: .
size: few
V: TRBV5-6
J: TRBJ2-1
DNA: TGTGCCAGCAGCATCGTGGCTACGGATCAGTTCTTC
CDR3: CASSIVATDQFF

D: .
size: few
V: TRBV6-5
J: TRBJ1-6
DNA: TGTGCCAGCAGAGGACAGAATAATTCACCCCTCCACTTT
CDR3: CASRGQNNSPLHF

D: TRBD1
size: few
V: TRBV20-1
J: TRBJ1-5
DNA: TGCAGTGCTAGAAGCGAGACAGGGGTTATTGGGCCCCAGCATTTT
CDR3: CSARSETGVIGPQHF

D: .
size: .
V: TRBV20-1
J: TRBJ2-7
DNA: TGCAGTGCTAGAGCGACAGTCTCCTACGAGCAGTACTTC
CDR3: CSARATVSYEQYF

D: .
size: .
V: TRBV20-1
J: TRBJ1-1
DNA: TGCAGTGCTAGACGGCAGCCGAACACTGAAGCTTTCTTT
CDR3: CSARRQPNTEAFF

D: TRBD1
size: .
V: TRBV6-5
J: TRBJ2-5
DNA: TGTGCCAGCAGGGTTAGACAGGGGAAAGAGACCCAGTACTTC
CDR3: CASRVRQGKETQYF

D: TRBD2
size: .
V: TRBV7-7
J: TRBJ2-1
DNA: TGTGCTAGCAGCTTGGGACTAGCGTCCTCGAATGAGCAGTTCTTC
CDR3: CASSLGLASSNEQFF

D: TRBD1
size: .
V: TRBV4-1
J: TRBJ1-6
DNA: TGCGCCAGCAGCCAAGAGGACAGGGGGCGATCACCCCTCCACTTT
CDR3: CASSQEDRGRSPLHF

D: TRBD2
size: few
V: TRBV20-1
J: TRBJ2-1
DNA: TGCAGTGCTAGAGTACTAGCGGGAGCCTCGCGGGCATATGAGCAGTTCTTC
CDR3: CSARVLAGASRAYEQFF

D: .
size: .
V: TRBV7-2
J: TRBJ1-1
DNA: TGTGCCAGCAGCTCACTAACATTGTCGAGTAGTACTGAAGCTTTCTTT
CDR3: CASSSLTLSSSTEAFF

D: .
size: few
V: TRBV4-3
J: TRBJ2-7
DNA: TGCGCCAGCAGCCAAGCCTGGGGAGTAATCTACGAGCAGTACTTC
CDR3: CASSQAWGVIYEQYF

D: TRBD1
size: many
V: TRBV5-5
J: TRBJ2-7
DNA: TGTGCCAGCAGCCGGCCGGACAGGGCAGGAACCTACGAGCAGTACTTC
CDR3: CASSRPDRAGTYEQYF

D: .
size: .
V: TRBV4-1
J: TRBJ1-5
DNA: TGCGCCAGCAGCCAAGTCGACGGTAGCAATCAGCCCCAGCATTTT
CDR3: CASSQVDGSNQPQHF

D: TRBD1
size: few
V: TRBV4-3
J: TRBJ2-7
DNA: TGCGCCAGCAGCCAACTCCTCGGGACAGAATACGAGCAGTACTTC
CDR3: CASSQLLGTEYEQYF

D: TRBD2
size: .
V: TRBV7-2
J: TRBJ2-5
DNA: TGTGCCAGCAGCTTGGGGGGACTAGCGAGCGAGACCCAGTACTTC
CDR3: CASSLGGLASETQYF

D: .
size: .
V: TRBV29-1
J: TRBJ1-1
DNA: TGCAGCGTACCCGGGGGGTTGAACACTGAAGCTTTCTTT
CDR3: CSVPGGLNTEAFF

D: TRBD1
size: few
V: TRBV7-7
J: TRBJ2-2
DNA: TGTGCTAGCAGGCGACAGGGATCCGGGGAGCTGTTTTTT
CDR3: CASRRQGSGELFF

D: .
size: .
V: TRBV3-1
J: TRBJ2-1
DNA: TGTGCCAGCAGCCAAGATCCTATGGGGGAGTCCTCCTACAATGAGCAGTTCTTC
CDR3: CASSQDPMGESSYNEQFF

D: .
size: few
V: TRBV7-9
J: TRBJ1-5
DNA: TGTGCCAGCAGCTTGACGACAGGTCCCAATCAGCCCCAGCATTTT
CDR3: CASSLTTGPNQPQHF

D: TRBD1
size: .
V: TRBV24-1
J: TRBJ1-2
DNA: TGTGCCACCAGTGAAGCCGGGACAGAAAACTATGGCTACACCTTC
CDR3: CATSEAGTENYGYTF

D: TRBD2
size: few
V: TRBV7-9
J: TRBJ2-1
DNA: TGTGCCAGCAGCCTCCGAGGACTAGCGGGAGATAATGAGCAGTTCTTC
CDR3: CASSLRGLAGDNEQFF

D: TRBD1
size: .
V: TRBV10-3
J: TRBJ1-5
DNA: TGTGCCATCAGGGGGACAGGGGATCAGCCCCAGCATTTT
CDR3: CAIRGTGDQPQHF

D: .
size: .
V: TRBV2
J: TRBJ2-2
DNA: TGTGCCAGCAGTGAGGAGGGGGCGAAGTACACCGGGGAGCTGTTTTTT
CDR3: CASSEEGAKYTGELFF

D: .
size: few
V: TRBV19
J: TRBJ1-2
DNA: TGTGCCAGTAGAGATGGACAGGGCTACACCTTC
CDR3: CASRDGQGYTF

D: .
size: few
V: TRBV20-1
J: TRBJ2-2
DNA: TGCAGTGCTAGTCGACTAGGGGGCACCGGGGAGCTGTTTTTT
CDR3: CSASRLGGTGELFF

D: .
size: many
V: TRBV10-3
J: TRBJ2-3
DNA: TGTGCCATCGGAGCAATGACAGATACGCAGTATTTT
CDR3: CAIGAMTDTQYF

D: TRBD2
size: .
V: TRBV7-9
J: TRBJ2-1
DNA: TGTGCCAGCGTAGGACTAGTAAGGAGATCCTCCTACAATGAGCAGTTCTTC
CDR3: CASVGLVRRSSYNEQFF

D: TRBD2
size: .
V: TRBV29-1
J: TRBJ2-3
DNA: TGCAGCGTTGAAACCTGGCTAGCGGGAGTCACAGATACGCAGTATTTT
CDR3: CSVETWLAGVTDTQYF

D: .
size: .
V: TRBV13
J: TRBJ1-2
DNA: TGTGCCAGCAGCTCCACCTACACCTTC
CDR3: CASSSTYTF

D: TRBD1
size: .
V: TRBV2
J: TRBJ2-7
DNA: TGTGCCAGCAACATAGGGGACAGGTCCTACGAGCAGTACTTC
CDR3: CASNIGDRSYEQYF

D: .
size: few
V: TRBV12-3/TRBV12-4
J: TRBJ1-5
DNA: TGTGCCAGCAAGGATAGCCGGCGTAATCAGCCCCAGCATTTT
CDR3: CASKDSRRNQPQHF

D: .
size: many
V: TRBV11-2
J: TRBJ2-3
DNA: TGTGCCAGCAGCTTAGACGTGGCGGGTAGCGGCCCCATGCCCGATCCGACAGATACGCAGTATTTT
CDR3: CASSLDVAGSGPMPDPTDTQYF

D: TRBD2
size: .
V: TRBV7-6
J: TRBJ2-3
DNA: TGTGCCAGCAGCCGCCTCACCCCTACTAGCGGGTACACAGATACGCAGTATTTT
CDR3: CASSRLTPTSGYTDTQYF

D: .
size: .
V: TRBV7-9
J: TRBJ2-1
DNA: TGTGCCAGCAGCCCGAAGACGCAGGGGGGTGAGCAGTTCTTC
CDR3: CASSPKTQGGEQFF

D: TRBD2
size: few
V: TRBV7-2
J: TRBJ2-3
DNA: TGTGCCAGCAGCCGGATGACTAGCGGAGGCACAGATACGCAGTATTTT
CDR3: CASSRMTSGGTDTQYF

D: .
size: few
V: TRBV20-1
J: TRBJ2-7
DNA: TGCAGTGCTATCTACCGGGACTGGTACGAGCAGTACTTC
CDR3: CSAIYRDWYEQYF

D: .
size: .
V: TRBV14
J: TRBJ2-2
DNA: TGTGCCAGCAGCCCGACAGGTTATGCCGGGGAGCTGTTTTTT
CDR3: CASSPTGYAGELFF